This record concerns one T cell receptor (beta chain) sequence. The target antigen is unknown. The data are from a study of Graves' ophthalmopathy and Graves' hyperthyroidism. Study-wide findings and caveats: Distinction of ophthalmopathy from stable hyperthyroidism by a 13-signature model reached approximately 88% sensitivity and 65% to 83% specificity.

Investigators amplified TCR beta CDR3 regions from RNA transcripts. After a first-round RT-PCR with HTBI primers, a second-round multiplex PCR was run. Using its own MiXCR run on the multiplex PCR reads, TCRdb lists one record per CDR3 protein. The sample has 600,000 to 700,000 distinct CDR3 sequences, more than 40% seen once. Patients were excluded if they had other autoimmune diseases or uncontrolled infections, and likewise if pregnancy or lactation applied. Germline values: CDR1 MNHEY, CDR2 SMNVEV (reference sequence). V was pared by 3 bases and J by 7 bases, with 7 bases of the junction left unmatched. The CDR3 totals 16 residues.

The TCR originated in an adult man with Graves' ophthalmopathy. Sequencing was carried out using peripheral blood. This chain links TRBV27 with TRBJ1-4, with 11 bases identical to TRBD1. CDR3 coding DNA: TGTGCCAGCAGTTTGTACCCCGGGACAGGGGGTGAAAAACTGTTTTTT. Protein: CASSLYPGTGGEKLFF.